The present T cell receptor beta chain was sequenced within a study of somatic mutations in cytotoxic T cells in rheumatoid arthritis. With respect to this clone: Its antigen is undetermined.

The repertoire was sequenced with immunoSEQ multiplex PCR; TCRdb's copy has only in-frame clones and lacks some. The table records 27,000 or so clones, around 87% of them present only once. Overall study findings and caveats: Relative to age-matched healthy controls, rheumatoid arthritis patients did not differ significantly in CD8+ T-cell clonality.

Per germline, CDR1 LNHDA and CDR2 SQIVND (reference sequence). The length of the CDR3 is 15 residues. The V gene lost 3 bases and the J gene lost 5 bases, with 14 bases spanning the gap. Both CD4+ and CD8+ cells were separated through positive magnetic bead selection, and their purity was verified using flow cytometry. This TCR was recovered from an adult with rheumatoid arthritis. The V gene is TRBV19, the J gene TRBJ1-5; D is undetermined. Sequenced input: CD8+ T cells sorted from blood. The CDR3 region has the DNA TGTGCCAGTAGTATCCTCGGGTCCCTGCATCAGCCCCAGCATTTT. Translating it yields CASSILGSLHQPQHF. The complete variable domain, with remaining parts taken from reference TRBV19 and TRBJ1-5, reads DGGITQSPKYLFRKEGQNVTLSCEQNLNHDAMYWYRQDPGQGLRLIYYSQIVNDFQKGDIAEGYSVSREKKESFPLTVTSAQKNPTAFYLCASSILGSLHQPQHFGDGTRLSIL.